This T cell receptor (beta chain) originates from a study of T cell changes during pregnancy in multiple sclerosis. The CDR3 sequence is 16 residues long. Germline V lookup: CDR1 LGHNA, CDR2 YSLEER. The germline V and J ends were trimmed by 4 bases and 5 bases, with 18 bases remaining between them. Sequenced by immunoSEQ multiplex PCR; TCRdb stores in-frame clones only, minus some. Here the sample spans around 15,000 clones, approximately 84% being singletons. The sequence came from a female donor in good health, enrolled as a control in a pregnancy study. Material: CD8+ T cells from peripheral blood mononuclear cells, obtained in the second trimester of pregnancy. The rearrangement links TRBV4-3 to TRBJ2-1; D might be TRBD1 (6 bases). The CDR3 loop is CASSRELGGTDNEQFF. DNA for the CDR3: TGCGCCAGCAGCCGAGAACTAGGGGGTACTGACAATGAGCAGTTCTTC.